This TCR beta chain was captured in a study of shared clonotypes between healthy human individuals. Broader study findings: It was observed that 5% to 6% of naive CD4 clonotypes were shared across several donors.

The CDR3 is 14 amino acids. With 4 bases clipped from V and 5 bases from J, the junction kept 3 bases outside the gene matches. Each subset's genomic DNA was shared equally among a number of immunoSEQ plates. Profiled with immunoSEQ multiplex PCR; TCRdb holds only in-frame clones, not every one. This table holds about 2 million clones, about 95% found once. Positively selected for CCR7, the CD45RO-negative cells used as naive CD8 cells excluded terminally differentiated effector memory CD45RA+ cells. Everyone who donated was a Caucasian adult who lived in Nashville, Tennessee. Points on this clone: Antigen unknown.

Sequencing was performed on naive CD8+ T cells sorted from blood. The TCR originated in a man younger than 35 in good health. The V gene is TRBV5-3, the J gene TRBJ1-4; 9 bases are a match to TRBD1. TRBV5-3 has ORF status, its function being uncertain. The CDR3 coding sequence is TGTGCCAGAAGCACCGGGACAGGGAATGAAAAACTGTTTTTT. Translation: CARSTGTGNEKLFF.